These 29 T cell receptor beta chains came from one sample sequenced in a study of T-cell reconstitution after alpha-beta-depleted transplantation in children. Library preparation (for TCRbeta) was performed with unique molecular identifiers. One entry per CDR3 protein results from TCRdb running MiXCR on the PCR reads. Here the sample spans some 550,000 distinct CDR3 sequences, around 20% being singletons. Sequences were derived from PBMCs from the stem cell graft donor, sampled from the stem cell graft. These receptors originate from a human donor who donated a stem cell graft to a child with acute lymphoblastic leukemia.

Only a few counts were recorded for this clonotype. The CDR3 region has the DNA TGTGCCACCAGCAGAGATCGTCAAGCGGGAGGTTACAATGAGCAGTTCTTC. Its translation is CATSRDRQAGGYNEQFF. The chain uses TRBV15 and TRBJ2-1; 9 bases map to TRBD2. The CDR3 has 17 residues. Germline V lookup: CDR1 LNHNV, CDR2 YYDKDF (reference sequence). Trimming cost V 0 bases and J 4 bases; bases outside gene matches: 7. Looking up the rest from reference TRBV15 and TRBJ2-1 gives the full variable domain: DAMVIQNPRYQVTQFGKPVTLSCSQTLNHNVMYWYQQKSSQAPKLLFHYYDKDFNNEADTPDNFQSRRPNTSFCFLDIRSPGLGDTAMYLCATSRDRQAGGYNEQFFGPGTRLTVL.

The CDR3 DNA follows: TGTGCCAGCAGCTTAACGGGGGCGCACACCGGGGAGCTGTTTTTT. Its protein product is CASSLTGAHTGELFF. The rearrangement joins TRBV7-3 to TRBJ2-2; a possible D gene is TRBD1 (6 bases). Germline V gene lookup returns CDR1 SGHTA and CDR2 FQGTGA. V dropped 0 bases and J dropped 3 bases, with 8 bases sitting between them. The CDR3 extends over 15 amino acids.

This clonotype has only a few counts. The chain uses TRBV20-1 and TRBJ2-2; 14 bases match TRBD2. The CDR3 covers 19 residues. The V and J ends lost 0 bases and 7 bases, in that order; junction bases with no gene match: 13. The germline CDR1 and CDR2 sequences are DFQATT and SNEGSKA (reference sequence). CDR3 residues: CSARESGLAGGLGIGELFF. The CDR3 nucleotides read TGCAGTGCTAGAGAAAGCGGACTAGCGGGAGGCCTTGGGATCGGGGAGCTGTTTTTT.

The rearrangement links TRBV29-1 to TRBJ2-1, with 7 positions matching TRBD2. V gave up 5 bases and J gave up 8 bases; unmatched junction bases: 12. Germline V CDR1 and CDR2: SQVTM, ANQGSEA. CDR3 length: 14 amino acids. The CDR3 protein is CSVLRAGGLDEQFF. The CDR3, as DNA: TGCAGCGTTCTCCGAGCCGGGGGGTTGGATGAGCAGTTCTTC.

This clonotype was detected a few times. The rearrangement uses TRBV27 and TRBJ2-5, with TRBD2 identical over 7 bases. From germline, CDR1 is MNHEY and CDR2 SMNVEV (reference sequence). After removal of 6 bases from V and 0 bases from J, the junction contained 4 bases not matched to a gene. This CDR3 is 14 amino acids long. DNA for the CDR3: TGTGCCAGCAGGGGGGGGACCAACCAAGAGACCCAGTACTTC. Its translation is CASRGGTNQETQYF.

This clonotype was observed a handful of times. The genes are TRBV20-1 and TRBJ2-5, with TRBD2 as a possible D gene (6 bases). CDR1 and CDR2 (germline): DFQATT, SNEGSKA (reference sequence). The CDR3 length is 12 residues. V was pared by 5 bases and J by 4 bases, with 11 bases between. CDR3 sequence (DNA): TGCAGTGCTCCCCCGGGAGCAGAGACCCAGTACTTC. Translated: CSAPPGAETQYF.

This clonotype occurred a few times. The chain couples TRBV4-2 to TRBJ2-5; TRBD1 might be the D (6 bases). The CDR3 covers 15 residues. Germline V gives CDR1 LGHNA, CDR2 YNFKEQ. With 0 bases removed from V and 4 bases from J, the gap between germline ends came to 12 bases. CDR3: CASSQDQGSGETQYF. CDR3 nucleotides: TGTGCCAGCAGCCAAGATCAGGGGTCAGGAGAGACCCAGTACTTC.

This chain uses TRBV20-1 with TRBJ2-7; D is ambiguous. This CDR3 comprises 14 residues. V was pared by 6 bases and J by 0 bases, with 15 bases between. Germline V gene lookup returns CDR1 DFQATT and CDR2 SNEGSKA (reference sequence). The CDR3 here is CSALRPDPSYEQYF. Written as DNA, the CDR3 is TGCAGTGCCCTGAGGCCCGACCCCTCCTACGAGCAGTACTTC.

The rearrangement joins TRBV9 to TRBJ2-1, with 12 nucleotides matching TRBD2. The V gene's germline CDR1 is SGDLS and CDR2 YYNGEE. CDR3 length: 16 amino acids. After removal of 2 bases from V and 2 bases from J, the junction contained 2 bases not matched to a gene. The CDR3 is CASSVLAGGAYNEQFF. The DNA of the CDR3 is TGTGCCAGCAGCGTCCTAGCGGGAGGGGCCTACAATGAGCAGTTCTTC. Full variable domain (rest looked up from reference TRBV9 and TRBJ2-1): DSGVTQTPKHLITATGQRVTLRCSPRSGDLSVYWYQQSLDQGLQFLIQYYNGEERAKGNILERFSAQQFPDLHSELNLSSLELGDSALYFCASSVLAGGAYNEQFFGPGTRLTVL.

This clonotype showed up just once. V usage is TRBV2 and J usage is TRBJ1-5; D is undetermined. The CDR3 has 15 amino acids. Germline V gives CDR1 SNHLY, CDR2 FYNNEI. V was clipped by 1 base and J by 3 bases, with 10 bases between them. CDR3 sequence: CASSEGTAFNQPQHF. Written as DNA, the CDR3 is TGTGCCAGCAGTGAAGGGACCGCGTTCAATCAGCCCCAGCATTTT.

For the CDR3, the DNA is TGTGCCAGCAGTTTGCAGAGTACCTCAGGAGATACGCAGTATTTT. Translated: CASSLQSTSGDTQYF. The V and J genes are TRBV12-3 or TRBV12-4 and TRBJ2-3; D remains ambiguous. The CDR3 is 15 residues long. V lost 3 bases, J lost 5 bases, and 15 bases lay in between.

The rearrangement joins TRBV18 to TRBJ2-2; D is unresolved. The V gene lost 5 bases and the J gene lost 6 bases, with 13 bases spanning the gap. The CDR3 covers 14 residues. In germline, CDR1 is KGHSH, CDR2 LQKENI. The DNA for the CDR3 is TGTGCCAGCTCAGGTCCGCTCCACCCCGGGGAGCTGTTTTTT. Amino acid sequence: CASSGPLHPGELFF.

Many counts were recorded for this clonotype. This chain joins TRBV13 and TRBJ2-3; D is unresolved. The CDR3 length is 11 residues. Germline V gene lookup returns CDR1 PRHDT and CDR2 FYEKMQ (reference sequence). Trimming shortened V by 5 bases and J by 4 bases, and 4 bases separated the two germline ends. The CDR3 protein is CASSASDTQYF. In DNA, the CDR3 is TGTGCCAGCAGCGCCTCAGATACGCAGTATTTT. The full variable domain, rest sourced from reference TRBV13 and TRBJ2-3, is AAGVIQSPRHLIKEKRETATLKCYPIPRHDTVYWYQQGPGQDPQFLISFYEKMQSDKGSIPDRFSAQQFSDYHSELNMSSLELGDSALYFCASSASDTQYFGPGTRLTVL.

V usage is TRBV29-1 and J usage is TRBJ1-1, with unresolved D. The germline V gene has CDR1 SQVTM and CDR2 ANQGSEA. Trimming stripped 4 bases from V and 1 base from J, with 7 bases between. CDR3 length: 12 amino acids. This CDR3 is CSVGKQNTEAFF. CDR3 sequence (DNA): TGCAGCGTTGGAAAACAGAACACTGAAGCTTTCTTT.

The sample holds many counts of this clonotype. This chain connects TRBV9 to TRBJ2-5, with 14 bases lining up with TRBD2. With V trimmed by 3 bases and J by 5 bases, 6 bases remained unmatched. The CDR3 runs to 16 residues. Per germline, CDR1 SGDLS and CDR2 YYNGEE. CDR3 loop: CASSGGGTSGSETQYF. CDR3 sequence (DNA): TGTGCCAGCAGCGGGGGGGGGACTAGCGGGAGTGAGACCCAGTACTTC.

The chain uses TRBV14 and TRBJ2-3; D perhaps matches TRBD1 (5 bases). The CDR3 contains 16 residues. The germline V gene has CDR1 SGHDN and CDR2 FVKESK. The V end was cut by 0 bases, the J end by 2 bases, with 12 bases between. The CDR3 spells CASSQDNRRPTDTQYF. The DNA of the CDR3 is TGTGCCAGCAGCCAAGACAACAGGCGCCCCACAGATACGCAGTATTTT.

A few counts support this clonotype. The rearrangement links TRBV24-1 to TRBJ2-1; D is unresolved. Trimming took 6 bases from V and 0 from J, leaving 14 bases between them. This CDR3 has 16 residues. Germline CDR1 is KGHDR and CDR2 is SFDVKD. The CDR3 DNA sequence: TGTGCCACCAGTTCGGTGGACGGATTCTCCTACAATGAGCAGTTCTTC. It encodes CATSSVDGFSYNEQFF.

This clonotype was detected only a few times. This chain links TRBV19 with TRBJ2-7, with a weak D call TRBD2 (7 bases). The V gene's germline CDR1 is LNHDA and CDR2 SQIVND (reference sequence). The CDR3 length is 14 residues. Trimming pared 7 bases from V and 0 bases from J, leaving 13 bases between. In DNA, the CDR3 is TGTGCCAGTAAGGGGGGGGGAGTCTCCTACGAGCAGTACTTC. Amino acids: CASKGGGVSYEQYF.

The chain couples TRBV20-1 to TRBJ2-3, with D unresolved. The length of the CDR3 is 12 residues. In germline, CDR1 is DFQATT, CDR2 SNEGSKA (reference sequence). Between the trimmed V and J ends, which lost 3 bases and 6 bases, there was a span of 10 bases. The CDR3 sequence is CSASPKGDTQYF. CDR3 DNA: TGCAGTGCTAGTCCGAAAGGCGATACGCAGTATTTT.

The chain couples TRBV7-9 to TRBJ2-1, with TRBD2 matching 7 bases. V gave up 6 bases and J gave up 8 bases; unmatched junction bases: 4. Germline V gene lookup returns CDR1 SEHNR and CDR2 FQNEAQ (reference sequence). The CDR3 runs 12 residues. The CDR3 DNA sequence: TGTGCCAGCAGGTCTACTAGCGATGAGCAGTTCTTC. Its protein is CASRSTSDEQFF.

This clonotype was detected a few times. V usage is TRBV7-9 and J usage is TRBJ1-2; no clear D gene. Trimming pared 0 bases from V and 12 bases from J, leaving 11 bases between. CDR1 and CDR2 from the germline V gene are SEHNR and FQNEAQ (reference sequence). The CDR3 is 12 amino acids. The CDR3 DNA follows: TGTGCCAGCAGCTTAGCGAGCCTCCTTCACACCTTC. Translating it yields CASSLASLLHTF.

V usage is TRBV5-5 and J usage is TRBJ2-2; TRBD1 aligns across 8 bases. V shed 3 bases and J 4 bases; nucleotides not matched to a gene: 11. There are 17 residues in the CDR3. Per germline, CDR1 SGHKS and CDR2 YYEKEE (reference sequence). CDR3: CASSWTTGQGFTGELFF. The CDR3 nucleotides are TGTGCCAGCAGCTGGACAACCGGACAGGGTTTCACCGGGGAGCTGTTTTTT.

The chain carries TRBV10-3 and TRBJ2-2; 10 bases align to TRBD2. The CDR3 loop spans 17 amino acids. Germline assignment: CDR1 ENHRY and CDR2 SYGVKD. The trim removed 3 bases at V and 5 bases at J, leaving 9 bases unmatched. The DNA of the CDR3 is TGTGCCATCAGTGACTGGGAGCGGGAGGGCCGAACCGGGGAGCTGTTTTTT. Its translation is CAISDWEREGRTGELFF.

About this clonotype: A much larger clonotype is one base distant, so this may be a read error. The chain employs TRBV5-1 and TRBJ2-7; possible D gene TRBD1, 6 bases. Germline CDR1 SGHRS, CDR2 YFSETQ. V shed 4 bases and J shed 2 bases, with 10 bases lying between them. The CDR3 length is 13 residues. DNA for the CDR3: TGCGCCAGCAGCCAGGGGAGCACCTACGAGCAGTACTTC. It is translated as CASSQGSTYEQYF.

The chain links TRBV7-3 to TRBJ2-1; 14 nucleotides agree with TRBD2. This CDR3 has 19 residues. Trimming removed 5 bases from V and 10 bases from J; junction bases left unmatched: 19. CDR1 is SGHTA, CDR2 FQGTGA, per germline. CDR3 sequence: CASSPMGLAGVGRAEEQFF. In DNA form, the CDR3 reads TGTGCCAGCAGCCCGATGGGACTAGCGGGAGTAGGGCGGGCGGAGGAGCAGTTCTTC.

V is TRBV4-1 and J is TRBJ1-6, with D maybe TRBD1 (6 bases). The CDR3 runs to 18 residues. Trimming left V 4 bases short and J 5 bases short, with 21 bases between. Germline CDR1 reads MGHRA; CDR2 reads YSYEKL. In nucleotides, the CDR3 is TGCGCCAGCAGCCGGAGGGGAATACTAGGGACAAATAATTCACCCCTCCACTTT. Encoded protein: CASSRRGILGTNNSPLHF.

A few counts support this clonotype. The V call is TRBV29-1, the J call TRBJ2-7; TRBD2 might be the D (7 bases). The CDR3 is 18 residues long. CDR1 is SQVTM and CDR2 is ANQGSEA in the germline V gene. Trimming pared 1 base from V and 7 bases from J, leaving 29 bases between. The CDR3 loop is CSVEARPARGGARWEQYF. The CDR3 DNA follows: TGCAGCGTTGAAGCTCGTCCGGCCAGAGGGGGGGCGAGATGGGAGCAGTACTTC.

The chain carries TRBV12-3 or TRBV12-4 and TRBJ1-4; possible D gene TRBD1, 6 bases. CDR3 length equals 15 residues. Trimming pared 6 bases from V and 3 bases from J, leaving 14 bases between. The CDR3 is CASSLSGTPNEKLFF. The CDR3 DNA is TGTGCCAGCAGCTTATCAGGGACACCTAATGAAAAACTGTTTTTT.

This clonotype was picked up a small number of times. The chain combines TRBV20-1 with TRBJ2-1; TRBD2 aligns across 10 bases. CDR1 DFQATT and CDR2 SNEGSKA come from the germline V gene (reference sequence). V was clipped by 4 bases and J by 1 base; unmatched bases: 7. This CDR3 contains 16 residues. CDR3 amino acids: CSAIVLAGDSYNEQFF. CDR3 in DNA: TGCAGTGCTATCGTTCTAGCGGGAGATTCCTACAATGAGCAGTTCTTC.